Detailed here is one TCR beta chain. The antigen this receptor binds is unknown. No base quality values were provided; no much bigger clone lies one nucleotide off. This entry comes from a study of OX40 agonist ivuxolimab in advanced cancers. For context, the study as a whole: The costimulatory receptor OX40 (CD134) was targeted by ivuxolimab, a fully human IgG2 agonistic monoclonal antibody. The point of sequencing TCRbeta in the periphery was to test whether ivuxolimab changed TCR sequence diversity and drove clonal T-cell expansion. Among the roughly 52 dose-escalation patients, approximately 20 had hepatocellular carcinoma, roughly 15 melanoma, 9 renal cell carcinoma and 9 head and neck cancer. In the dose-escalation cohort, around four fifths of patients were male, and the mean age was approximately 64 years, with a range of roughly 23 to 85. Partial responses occurred in three dose-escalation patients: two with cutaneous melanoma and one with hepatocellular carcinoma. The paper describes the monotherapy dose-escalation part (N = 52 patients) of the phase I trial of ivuxolimab. Intravenous ivuxolimab was administered to patients every 2 weeks at six dose levels: 0.01, 0.1, 0.3, 1.5, 3 and 10 mg/kg. Prior anti-PD-1, anti-PD-L1 or anti-CTLA-4 therapy was permitted, and approximately 42% of dose-escalation patients had received checkpoint inhibitors. Broader findings and caveats from the paper: After ivuxolimab, CD8+ T cells had more expanded clones than CD4+ T cells on average. Low levels of normalized T-cell clonal expansion were also seen in some patients who did not respond. Antigen specificity was not determined for the clonally expanded peripheral T cells. At doses from 0.1 to 3.0 mg/kg, clonal expansion was seen in both CD4+ and CD8+ blood T cells between baseline and week 6. In the 0.1-3.0 mg/kg groups, partial responders were among the patients with the lowest normalized peripheral clonal expansion, particularly in CD8+ T cells.

Clipping removes 6 bases from V and 7 bases from J, with 15 as the unmatched junction base count. Its CDR3 holds 15 amino acids, cysteine through phenylalanine. Solely the CDR3 DNA is kept, with 45 bases framed from the first base. Reading the germline V gene gives CDR1 SNHLY and CDR2 FYNNEI. Patients with a history of autoimmune disease or receiving systemic immunosuppression were excluded from the trial. Peripheral blood for TCR sequencing was drawn from every dose cohort at baseline, at cycle 4 day 1 and at cycle 7 day 1. Samples came from an open-label, multicenter, first-in-human phase I dose-escalation trial of ivuxolimab. Adults with locally advanced or metastatic melanoma, renal cell carcinoma, hepatocellular carcinoma or head and neck squamous cell carcinoma were enrolled in the trial. Before TCR sequencing, CD4+ and CD8+ T cells were separately sorted from peripheral blood. To sequence the TCRbeta CDR3 region, genomic DNA was isolated from the sorted cells. TCRbeta CDR3 regions were sequenced using the immunoSEQ Assay. Sourced from immuneACCESS, this table was stored by TCRdb with only in-frame sequences that have V and J called. A share of the clones is absent; for the studies checked, an unresolved V gene accounts for under half, and the remainder has no known explanation. This sample lists 30,000 to 45,000 clones; about 81% were detected once. The ten largest account for about a fifth of the sample.

The sequence is built from TRBV2 and TRBJ2-7, with 7 junctional bases fitting TRBD2. Sequenced here: CD4+ or CD8+ T cells sorted from blood, sampled in a trial of the OX40 agonist ivuxolimab. This sequence originates from an adult with an advanced solid tumor such as melanoma, head and neck, liver or kidney cancer. The bases read TGTGCCAGCAGCGACCCGGGAGGCAGATTGAGGGAGCAGTACTTC. The resulting protein is CASSDPGGRLREQYF.